The present T cell receptor (beta chain) was sequenced within a study of early T cells in non-severe SARS-CoV-2 infection (dated by TCRdb to about 2021). About the investigation overall: Because TCR sequencing relied on bulk RNA taken from unsorted whole blood, pairing of alpha and beta chains was not possible.

Library preparation used 5' RACE. These reads were obtained on a NextSeq 500. Unique molecular identifiers were attached to individual cDNA molecules in the TCR library protocol so that sequencing error and PCR bias could be corrected. Sequencing covered both TCR alpha and beta chains, and within each sample the abundances of alpha and beta sequences were tightly co-correlated. As for the original processing: Decombinator V4 was used to annotate the V gene, J gene and CDR3 of the TCR sequences. TCRs were defined as expanded if a significant change between any two time points was detected under a Poisson model with p below 0.0001. TCR abundances were normalised to the total number of TCRs sequenced per sample and expressed as counts per million. TRAV1-2 paired with TRAJ12, TRAJ20 or TRAJ33 defined MAIT TCRs, while TRAV10 paired with TRAJ18 defined iNKT TCRs. VDJdb, accessed 1 November 2021, was searched for CMV, EBV and SARS-CoV-2 annotated TCRs, excluding TCRs annotated for multiple antigens. TCRdb cleaned the public reads at Q25 with fastp, built clones with MiXCR and kept in-frame beta chains. Every distinct CDR3 protein forms one entry, paired with its most common genes and DNA. The V and J calls were not made by the authors but by TCRdb's processing. The sample data list 80,000 to 100,000 distinct CDR3 sequences, and around 15% of these were observed just once. Roughly 6.4% of the sample is in the top ten clones.

Here is what the overall study found, with its caveats: VDJdb matching was skewed toward anti-spike CD8 responses and likely underestimated virus-specific expansions by missing private and CD4 specificities.

Between the V and J ends, shortened by 3 bases and 4 bases respectively, the junction contains 10 bases. CDR1 and CDR2, per the germline V gene (reference sequence), are SEHNR and FQNEAQ. Counted from cysteine to phenylalanine, this CDR3 has 13 amino acids. Only the CDR3 DNA is retained, 39 bases long and in frame from the first base. Concerning this clonotype: The antigen it recognizes is unknown. No much larger clonotype is one base removed from it; base qualities were not supplied.

The study was a case-control design nested within a healthcare worker cohort in London, UK, with weekly nasopharyngeal swab PCR tests and blood sampling. Healthcare workers were enrolled in the week of the UK lockdown, from 23 to 31 March 2020, and were followed every week for up to roughly 15 weeks. Source material: whole blood. This sequence originates from an adult who was a healthcare worker with PCR-confirmed SARS-CoV-2 infection or an uninfected control (not recorded which). The chain joins TRBV7-9 to TRBJ2-7; there is no confident call for the D gene. The CDR3 protein: CASSFFPGYEQYF. DNA sequence: TGTGCCAGCAGCTTTTTTCCTGGTTACGAGCAGTACTTC.